The entry below describes one T cell receptor (beta chain). The target antigen is unknown. This CDR3 region has 15 residues. V gave up 3 bases and J gave up 2 bases; unmatched junction bases: 7. Per the germline V gene, CDR1 is SGHRS and CDR2 is YFSETQ. Generated by immunoSEQ multiplex PCR, the TCRdb table keeps only in-frame clones and is missing some. The sample has 74,000 or so clones, more than 80% seen once. The data belong to a study of OX40 agonist ivuxolimab in advanced cancers. Background on the study: Cohort: approximately 79% men, mean age 60, aged roughly 23 to 90.

Whole-study findings and limits: On average, CD8+ T cells showed a greater number of expanded clones than CD4+.

The TCR sequence derives from an adult with an advanced solid tumor such as melanoma, head and neck, liver or kidney cancer. The sequences come from CD4+ or CD8+ T cells sorted from blood, collected in a trial of the OX40 agonist ivuxolimab. V is TRBV5-1 and J is TRBJ2-5; TRBD1 agrees at 7 bases. The CDR3 sequence is CASSWWTGEQETQYF. The CDR3, as DNA: TGCGCCAGCAGCTGGTGGACAGGAGAGCAAGAGACCCAGTACTTC.